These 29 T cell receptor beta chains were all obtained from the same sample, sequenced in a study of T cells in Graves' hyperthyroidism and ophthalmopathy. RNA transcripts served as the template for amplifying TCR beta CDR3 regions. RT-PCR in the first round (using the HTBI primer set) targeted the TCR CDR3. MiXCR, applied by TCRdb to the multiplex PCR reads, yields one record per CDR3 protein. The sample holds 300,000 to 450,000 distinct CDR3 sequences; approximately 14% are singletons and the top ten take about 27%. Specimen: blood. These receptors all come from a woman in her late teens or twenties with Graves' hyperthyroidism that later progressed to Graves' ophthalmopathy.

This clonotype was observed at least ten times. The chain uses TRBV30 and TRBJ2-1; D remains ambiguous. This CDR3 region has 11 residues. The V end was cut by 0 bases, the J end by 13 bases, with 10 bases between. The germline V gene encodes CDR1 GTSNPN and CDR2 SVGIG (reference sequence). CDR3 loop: CAWSVLSAQFF. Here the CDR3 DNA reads TGTGCCTGGAGTGTACTAAGCGCCCAGTTCTTC.

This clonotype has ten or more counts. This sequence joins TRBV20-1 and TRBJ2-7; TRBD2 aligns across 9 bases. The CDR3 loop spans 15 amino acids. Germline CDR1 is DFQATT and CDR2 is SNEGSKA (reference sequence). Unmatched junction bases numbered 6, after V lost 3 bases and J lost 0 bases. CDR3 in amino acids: CSASHSGRFSYEQYF. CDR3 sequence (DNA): TGCAGTGCTAGTCACAGCGGGAGGTTCTCCTACGAGCAGTACTTC.

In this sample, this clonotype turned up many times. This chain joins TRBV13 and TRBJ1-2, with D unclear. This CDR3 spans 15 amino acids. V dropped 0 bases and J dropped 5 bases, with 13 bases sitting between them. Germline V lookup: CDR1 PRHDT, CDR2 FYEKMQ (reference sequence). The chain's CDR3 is CASSLGRTTEYGYTF. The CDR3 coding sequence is TGTGCCAGCAGCTTAGGTAGGACGACGGAATATGGCTACACCTTC.

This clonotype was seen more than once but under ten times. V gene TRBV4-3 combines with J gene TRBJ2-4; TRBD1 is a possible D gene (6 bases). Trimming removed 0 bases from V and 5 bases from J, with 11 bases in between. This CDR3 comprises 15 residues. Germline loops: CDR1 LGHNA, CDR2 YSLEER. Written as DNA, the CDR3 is TGCGCCAGCAGCCAAGATTGGAGACAGGAAAACATTCAGTACTTC. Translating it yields CASSQDWRQENIQYF.

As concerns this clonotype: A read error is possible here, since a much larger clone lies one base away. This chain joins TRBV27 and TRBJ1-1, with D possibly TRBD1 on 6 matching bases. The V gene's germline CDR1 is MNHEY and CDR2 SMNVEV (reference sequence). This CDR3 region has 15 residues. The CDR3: CAGSSFGTPYTEAFF. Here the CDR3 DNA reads TGTGCCGGCAGTTCCTTCGGGACACCGTACACTGAAGCTTTCTTT.

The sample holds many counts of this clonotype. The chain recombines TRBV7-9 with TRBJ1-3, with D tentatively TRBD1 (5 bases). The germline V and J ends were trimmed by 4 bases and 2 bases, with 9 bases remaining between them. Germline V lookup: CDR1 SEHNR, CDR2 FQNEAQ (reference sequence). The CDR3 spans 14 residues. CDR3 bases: TGTGCCAGCAGCTCGACAGAAACTGGAAACACCATATATTTT. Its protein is CASSSTETGNTIYF.

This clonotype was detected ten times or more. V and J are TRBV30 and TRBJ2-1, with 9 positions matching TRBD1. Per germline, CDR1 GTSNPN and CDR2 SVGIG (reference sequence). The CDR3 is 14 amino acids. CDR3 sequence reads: CVQAGQGRRHEQFF. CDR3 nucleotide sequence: TGTGTCCAGGCGGGACAGGGTAGGAGGCATGAGCAGTTCTTC. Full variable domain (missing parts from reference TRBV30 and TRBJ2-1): SQTIHQWPATLVQPVGSPLSLECTVEGTSNPNLYWYRQAAGRGLQLLFYSVGIGQISSEVPQNLSASRPQDRQFILSSKKLLLSDSGFYLCVQAGQGRRHEQFFGPGTRLTVL.

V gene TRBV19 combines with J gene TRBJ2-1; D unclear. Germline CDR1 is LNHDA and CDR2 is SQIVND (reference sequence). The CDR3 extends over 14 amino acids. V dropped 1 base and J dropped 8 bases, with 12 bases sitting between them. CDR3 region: CASSIGPPVHEQFF. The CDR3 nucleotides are TGTGCCAGTAGTATAGGTCCGCCGGTTCATGAGCAGTTCTTC. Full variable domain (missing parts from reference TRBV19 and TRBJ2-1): DGGITQSPKYLFRKEGQNVTLSCEQNLNHDAMYWYRQDPGQGLRLIYYSQIVNDFQKGDIAEGYSVSREKKESFPLTVTSAQKNPTAFYLCASSIGPPVHEQFFGPGTRLTVL.

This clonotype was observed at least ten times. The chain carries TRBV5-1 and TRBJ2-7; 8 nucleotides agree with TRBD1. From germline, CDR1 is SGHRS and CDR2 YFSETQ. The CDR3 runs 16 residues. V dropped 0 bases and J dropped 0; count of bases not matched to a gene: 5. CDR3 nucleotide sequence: TGCGCCAGCAGCTTGGCACCGGGACAGGTCTCCTACGAGCAGTACTTC. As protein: CASSLAPGQVSYEQYF.

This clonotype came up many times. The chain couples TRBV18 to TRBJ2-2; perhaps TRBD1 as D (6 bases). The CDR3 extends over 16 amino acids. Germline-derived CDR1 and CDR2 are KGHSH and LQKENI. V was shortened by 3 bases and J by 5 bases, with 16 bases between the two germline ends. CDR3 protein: CASSPAGTRVTGELFF. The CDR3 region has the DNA TGTGCCAGCTCACCGGCAGGGACAAGGGTTACCGGGGAGCTGTTTTTT. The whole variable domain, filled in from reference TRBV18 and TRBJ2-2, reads NAGVMQNPRHLVRRRGQEARLRCSPMKGHSHVYWYRQLPEEGLKFMVYLQKENIIDESGMPKERFSAEFPKEGPSILRIQQVVRGDSAAYFCASSPAGTRVTGELFFGEGSRLTVL.

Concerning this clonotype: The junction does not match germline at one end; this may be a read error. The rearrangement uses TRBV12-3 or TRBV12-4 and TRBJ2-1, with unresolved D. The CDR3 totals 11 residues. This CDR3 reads CASSFQNDQFF. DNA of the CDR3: TGTGCCAGCAGTTTTCAGAATGATCAGTTCTTC.

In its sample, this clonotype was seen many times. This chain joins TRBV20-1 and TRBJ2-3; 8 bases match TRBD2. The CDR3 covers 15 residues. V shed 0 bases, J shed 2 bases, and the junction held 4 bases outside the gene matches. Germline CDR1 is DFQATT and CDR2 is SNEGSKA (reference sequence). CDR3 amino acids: CSARDWGLDTDTQYF. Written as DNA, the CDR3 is TGCAGTGCTAGAGATTGGGGACTAGACACAGATACGCAGTATTTT.

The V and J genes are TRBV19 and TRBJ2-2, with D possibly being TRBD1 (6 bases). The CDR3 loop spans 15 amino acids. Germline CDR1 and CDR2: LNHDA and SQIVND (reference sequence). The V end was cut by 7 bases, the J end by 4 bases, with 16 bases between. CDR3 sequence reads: CASTIRGAGTGELFF. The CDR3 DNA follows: TGTGCCAGTACTATCAGGGGAGCCGGCACCGGGGAGCTGTTTTTT.

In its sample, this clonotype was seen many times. The CDR3 loop reads CASSPTSGRALRTDTQYF. The CDR3 coding sequence is TGCGCCAGCAGTCCGACTAGCGGGAGGGCCCTACGCACAGATACGCAGTATTTT. The J gene is TRBJ2-3, the V gene TRBV5-1; 14 bases agree with TRBD2. CDR3 size: 18 residues. V shed 5 bases and J 1 base; nucleotides not matched to a gene: 9. CDR1 SGHRS and CDR2 YFSETQ come from the germline V gene.

CDR3 region: CASRPLNYGYTF. Written as DNA, the CDR3 is TGTGCCAGCAGACCATTAAACTATGGCTACACCTTC. V and J are TRBV28 and TRBJ1-2; D is unclear. CDR3 length equals 12 residues. Trimming removed 6 bases at V and 2 bases at J, with 7 bases between. CDR1 is MDHEN and CDR2 is SYDVKM in the germline V gene.

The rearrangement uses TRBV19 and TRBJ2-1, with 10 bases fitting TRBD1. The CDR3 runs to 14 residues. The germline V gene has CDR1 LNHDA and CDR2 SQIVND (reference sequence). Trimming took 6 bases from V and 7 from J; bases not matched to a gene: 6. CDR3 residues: CASRRQGAKNEQFF. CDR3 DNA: TGTGCCAGTAGGAGACAGGGGGCAAAGAATGAGCAGTTCTTC.

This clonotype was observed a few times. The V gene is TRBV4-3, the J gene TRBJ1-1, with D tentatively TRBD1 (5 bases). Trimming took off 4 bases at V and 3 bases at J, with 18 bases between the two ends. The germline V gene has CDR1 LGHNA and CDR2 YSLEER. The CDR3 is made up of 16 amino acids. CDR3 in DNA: TGCGCCAGCAGCCCAGGGACTCCTGGTGAATACACTGAAGCTTTCTTT. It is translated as CASSPGTPGEYTEAFF.

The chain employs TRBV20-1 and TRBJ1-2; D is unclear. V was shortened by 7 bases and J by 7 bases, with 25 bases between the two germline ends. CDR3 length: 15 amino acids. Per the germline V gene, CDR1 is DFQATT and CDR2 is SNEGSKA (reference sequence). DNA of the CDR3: TGCAGTGTCCTCTTCCAAGGCCTCCTTTGGGGTGGCTACACCTTC. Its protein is CSVLFQGLLWGGYTF.

CDR3 nucleotides: TGCGCCAGCAGCCAAGATCTGACAGAGGGAACTGAAAAACTGTTTTTT. Translation: CASSQDLTEGTEKLFF. This sequence joins TRBV4-3 and TRBJ1-4; possibly TRBD1 for D (5 bases). This CDR3 comprises 16 residues. V was pared by 0 bases and J by 7 bases, with 15 bases between. Per germline, CDR1 LGHNA and CDR2 YSLEER.

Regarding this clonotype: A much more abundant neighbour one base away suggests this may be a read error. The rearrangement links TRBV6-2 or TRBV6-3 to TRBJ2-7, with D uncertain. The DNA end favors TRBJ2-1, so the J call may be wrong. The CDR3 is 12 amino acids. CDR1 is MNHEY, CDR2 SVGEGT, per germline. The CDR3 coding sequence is TGTGCCAGCAGTTACTCAGTCTACGAGCAGTTCTTC. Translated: CASSYSVYEQFF.

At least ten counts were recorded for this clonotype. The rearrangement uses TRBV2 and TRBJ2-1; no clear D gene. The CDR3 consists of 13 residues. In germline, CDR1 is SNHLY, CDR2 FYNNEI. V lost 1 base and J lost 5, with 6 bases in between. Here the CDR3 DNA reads TGTGCCAGCAGTGAAGGGCCTAACAATGAGCAGTTCTTC. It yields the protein CASSEGPNNEQFF.

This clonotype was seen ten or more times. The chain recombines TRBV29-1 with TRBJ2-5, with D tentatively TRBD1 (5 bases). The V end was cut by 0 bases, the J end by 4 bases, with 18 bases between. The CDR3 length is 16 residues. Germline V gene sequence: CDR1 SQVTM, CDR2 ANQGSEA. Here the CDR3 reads CSVEDVFRVRRETQYF. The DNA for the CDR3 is TGCAGCGTTGAAGACGTATTCAGGGTGAGGAGAGAGACCCAGTACTTC.

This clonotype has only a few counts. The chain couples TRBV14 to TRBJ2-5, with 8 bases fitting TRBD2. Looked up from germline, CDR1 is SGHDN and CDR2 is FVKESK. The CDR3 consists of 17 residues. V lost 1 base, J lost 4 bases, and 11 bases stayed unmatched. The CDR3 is CASSQVGGSGNGETQYF. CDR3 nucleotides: TGTGCCAGCAGCCAAGTCGGTGGTAGCGGGAACGGAGAGACCCAGTACTTC.

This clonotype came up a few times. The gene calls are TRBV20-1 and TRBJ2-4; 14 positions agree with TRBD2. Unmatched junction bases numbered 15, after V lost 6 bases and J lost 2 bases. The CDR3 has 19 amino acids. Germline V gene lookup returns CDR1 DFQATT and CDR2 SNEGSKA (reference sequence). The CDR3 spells CSAEGRLAGGPGTKNIQYF. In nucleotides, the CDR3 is TGCAGTGCGGAGGGGCGACTAGCGGGAGGGCCGGGGACCAAAAACATTCAGTACTTC.

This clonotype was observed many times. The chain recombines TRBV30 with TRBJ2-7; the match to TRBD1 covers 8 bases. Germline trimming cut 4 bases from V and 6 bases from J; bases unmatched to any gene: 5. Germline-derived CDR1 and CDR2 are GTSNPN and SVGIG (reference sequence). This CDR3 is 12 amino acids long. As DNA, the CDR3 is TGTGCCTGGAAGGACAGGGCGAGCGAGCAGTACTTC. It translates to CAWKDRASEQYF.

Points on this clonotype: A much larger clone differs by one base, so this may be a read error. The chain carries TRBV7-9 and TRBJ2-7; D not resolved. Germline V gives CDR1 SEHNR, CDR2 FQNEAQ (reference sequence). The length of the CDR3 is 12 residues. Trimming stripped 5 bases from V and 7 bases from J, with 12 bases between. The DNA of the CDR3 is TGTGCCAGCAGCCATGCAGTGGATGAGCAGTACTTC. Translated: CASSHAVDEQYF.

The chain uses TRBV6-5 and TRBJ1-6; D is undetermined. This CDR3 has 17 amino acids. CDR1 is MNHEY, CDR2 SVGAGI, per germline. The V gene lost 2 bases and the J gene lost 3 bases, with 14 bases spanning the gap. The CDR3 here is CASSYSSYDHYNSPLHF. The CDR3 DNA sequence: TGTGCCAGCAGTTACAGCTCATATGATCACTATAATTCACCCCTCCACTTT.

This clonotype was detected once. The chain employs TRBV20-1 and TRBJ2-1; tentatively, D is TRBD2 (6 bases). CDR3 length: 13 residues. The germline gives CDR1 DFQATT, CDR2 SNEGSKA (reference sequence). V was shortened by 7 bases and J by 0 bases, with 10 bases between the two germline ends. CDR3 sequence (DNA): TGCAGTGGGGACTCCCACTCCTACAATGAGCAGTTCTTC. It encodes CSGDSHSYNEQFF.

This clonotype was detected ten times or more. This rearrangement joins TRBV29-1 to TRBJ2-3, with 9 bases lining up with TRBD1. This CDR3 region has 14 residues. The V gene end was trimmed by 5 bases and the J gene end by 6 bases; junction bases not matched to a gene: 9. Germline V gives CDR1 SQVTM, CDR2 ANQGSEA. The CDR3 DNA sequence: TGCAGCGTTCCCGGACAGGGGAGTAGGGATACGCAGTATTTT. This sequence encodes CSVPGQGSRDTQYF.